This TCR beta chain was profiled in a study of shared clonotypes between healthy human individuals. Study context: For every donor, three CD4 naive, three CD4 memory, two CD8 naive and one CD8 memory plates were used.

Germline loops: CDR1 SGDLS, CDR2 YYNGEE. V was clipped by 3 bases and J by 4 bases; unmatched bases: 12. The CDR3 has 18 amino acids. Only in-frame clones appear in the TCRdb table, and some are missing; sequencing was by immunoSEQ multiplex PCR. The sample has approximately 980,000 clones, 76% seen once; the top ten hold about 1.5%. Donors, healthy HIV-negative adults, lacked recent acute infections or vaccinations. Sequencing was done on a sample of memory CD4+ T cells sorted from blood. Subset specified: CD45RA-negative fraction. The V call is TRBV9, the J call TRBJ2-1, with TRBD2 matching over 11 bases. The TCR was taken from a young man in good health. The DNA of the CDR3 is TGTGCCAGCAGCGCCACCACTAGCGGGGGCGTCCTTTACAATGAGCAGTTCTTC. This gives the protein CASSATTSGGVLYNEQFF.